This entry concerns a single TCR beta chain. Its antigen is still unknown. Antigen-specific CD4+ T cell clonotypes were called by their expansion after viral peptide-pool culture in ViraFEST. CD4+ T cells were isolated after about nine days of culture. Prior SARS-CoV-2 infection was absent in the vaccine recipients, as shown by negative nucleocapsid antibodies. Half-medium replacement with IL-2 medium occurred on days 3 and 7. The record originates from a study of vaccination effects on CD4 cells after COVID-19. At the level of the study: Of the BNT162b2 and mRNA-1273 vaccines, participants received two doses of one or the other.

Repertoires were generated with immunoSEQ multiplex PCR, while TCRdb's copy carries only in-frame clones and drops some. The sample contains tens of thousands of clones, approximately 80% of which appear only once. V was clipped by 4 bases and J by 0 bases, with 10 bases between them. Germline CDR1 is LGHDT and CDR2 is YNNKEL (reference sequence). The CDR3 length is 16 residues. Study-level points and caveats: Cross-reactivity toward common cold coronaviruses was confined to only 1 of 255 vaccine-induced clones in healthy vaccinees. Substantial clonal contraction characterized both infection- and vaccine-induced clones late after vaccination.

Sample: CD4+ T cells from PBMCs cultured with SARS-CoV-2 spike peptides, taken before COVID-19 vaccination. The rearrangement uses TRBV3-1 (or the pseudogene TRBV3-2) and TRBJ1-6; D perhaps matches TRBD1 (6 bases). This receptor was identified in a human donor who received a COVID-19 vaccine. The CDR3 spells CASSLDRSSYNSPLHF. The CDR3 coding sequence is TGTGCCAGCAGCCTAGACAGGAGCTCCTATAATTCACCCCTCCACTTT.